A single sample is the source of the 8 T cell receptor beta chains below, sequenced in a study of T cell changes during pregnancy in multiple sclerosis. Clones were sequenced by immunoSEQ multiplex PCR, and TCRdb holds only the in-frame ones, with some missing. The sample yields around 39,000 clones, 80% to 95% seen once. The source material was CD8+ T cells from peripheral blood mononuclear cells, sampled before pregnancy. The source is a female donor with multiple sclerosis, enrolled in a pregnancy study.

This sequence joins TRBV9 and TRBJ2-1; 7 bases are shared with TRBD1. CDR3 length equals 14 residues. The germline V gene has CDR1 SGDLS and CDR2 YYNGEE. With V trimmed by 3 bases and J by 6 bases, 6 bases remained unmatched. For the CDR3, the DNA is TGTGCCAGCAGCGCAGGAGACAGGGCCAATGAGCAGTTCTTC. Amino acid sequence: CASSAGDRANEQFF.

CDR3 protein: CATISQGWGTDTQYF. The CDR3 DNA is TGTGCCACCATCTCACAGGGTTGGGGCACAGATACGCAGTATTTT. This chain links TRBV15 with TRBJ2-3; TRBD1 might be the D (6 bases). V lost 7 bases, J lost 1 base, and 15 bases lay in between. Germline V gene lookup returns CDR1 LNHNV and CDR2 YYDKDF (reference sequence). This CDR3 has 15 residues.

In nucleotides, the CDR3 is TGTGCCAGCAGCTCCACCGGGACACTGAGAGAGACCCAGTACTTC. It translates to CASSSTGTLRETQYF. The rearrangement uses TRBV7-9 and TRBJ2-5, with TRBD1 as a possible D gene (6 bases). This CDR3 has 15 residues. The germline V and J ends were trimmed by 4 bases and 4 bases, with 16 bases remaining between them. The germline V gene has CDR1 SEHNR and CDR2 FQNEAQ (reference sequence). Full variable domain (missing parts from reference TRBV7-9 and TRBJ2-5): DTGVSQNPRHKITKRGQNVTFRCDPISEHNRLYWYRQTLGQGPEFLTYFQNEAQLEKSRLLSDRFSAERPKGSFSTLEIQRTEQGDSAMYLCASSSTGTLRETQYFGPGTRLLVL.

This chain links TRBV6-5 with TRBJ1-2; D unclear. Germline CDR1 is MNHEY and CDR2 is SVGAGI. This CDR3 region has 14 residues. V was pared by 0 bases and J by 4 bases, with 9 bases between. CDR3 loop: CASSYSSGSYGYTF. The CDR3 DNA reads TGTGCCAGCAGTTACTCATCAGGCTCCTATGGCTACACCTTC.

This clone was seen only a few times. The rearrangement joins TRBV9 to TRBJ1-1; no definite D call. This CDR3 region has 15 residues. In germline, CDR1 is SGDLS, CDR2 YYNGEE. V lost 0 bases, J lost 3 bases, and 12 bases lay in between. The CDR3 is CASSVGDTIDTEAFF. CDR3 bases: TGTGCCAGCAGCGTAGGTGATACGATAGACACTGAAGCTTTCTTT.

The chain is built from TRBV30 and TRBJ1-1, with a possible D match to TRBD1 (5 bases). The ends were cut back, 5 bases at V and 1 base at J, with 20 bases in the middle. CDR1 is GTSNPN, CDR2 SVGIG, per germline (reference sequence). The CDR3 runs to 16 residues. The CDR3 bases are TGTGCCTGGGATGCCCGGGGGGGTATGGGGAACACTGAAGCTTTCTTT. This codes for CAWDARGGMGNTEAFF.

V and J are TRBV28 and TRBJ1-2; 8 bases match TRBD1. Germline CDR1 is MDHEN and CDR2 is SYDVKM. V trimming: 5 bases; J trimming: 8 bases; junction bases outside the gene matches: 13. This CDR3 region has 15 residues. The CDR3 loop reads CASSPTDRGTEGYTF. CDR3 nucleotide sequence: TGTGCCAGCAGTCCAACCGACAGGGGCACGGAGGGCTACACCTTC.

The rearrangement uses TRBV7-2 and TRBJ2-1; a weak D match, TRBD2 (6 bases). Trimming removed 1 base at V and 5 bases at J, with 9 bases between. Germline loops: CDR1 SGHTA, CDR2 FQGNSA. CDR3 size: 14 residues. The CDR3 bases are TGTGCCAGCAGCTTAGGGGACTTTCACAATGAGCAGTTCTTC. Translating gives CASSLGDFHNEQFF. Variable domain in full (rest from reference TRBV7-2 and TRBJ2-1): GAGVSQSPSNKVTEKGKDVELRCDPISGHTALYWYRQSLGQGLEFLIYFQGNSAPDKSGLPSDRFSAERTGGSVSTLTIQRTQQEDSAVYLCASSLGDFHNEQFFGPGTRLTVL.